The next 26 T cell receptor beta chains were all read from a single sample in a study of siplizumab effects on memory and regulatory T cells. Repertoires were generated with immunoSEQ multiplex PCR, while TCRdb's copy carries only in-frame clones and drops some. The repertoire includes over 15,000 clones, under 55% of them detected once, and nearly 5% sits in the top ten. Cells from the mixed lymphocyte reaction underwent coculture for under seven days at 37 degrees C. The antigens of these receptors remain unknown. Material for sequencing was CFSE-low (dividing) CD4+ T cells sorted from an allogeneic mixed lymphocyte reaction. These receptors originate from a human donor in good health; the cells came from an allogeneic mixed lymphocyte reaction.

This clone was observed a handful of times. The rearrangement uses TRBV18 and TRBJ2-3; 14 nucleotides line up with TRBD2. CDR3 length: 17 amino acids. The J segment lost 4 bases and the V segment lost 1 base, leaving 4 bases of the junction unmatched. Germline CDR1 is KGHSH and CDR2 is LQKENI. The CDR3 reads CASSPLWTSGGPDTQYF. CDR3 nucleotides: TGTGCCAGCTCACCACTCTGGACTAGCGGGGGGCCAGATACGCAGTATTTT.

This clone is labeled as medium-sized. The chain employs TRBV18 and TRBJ1-1, with D unresolved. Trimming took 3 bases from V and 3 from J, leaving 8 bases between them. Germline CDR1 KGHSH, CDR2 LQKENI. The CDR3 is 13 residues long. The CDR3: CASSPLGYTEAFF. DNA for the CDR3: TGTGCCAGCTCACCCTTGGGATACACTGAAGCTTTCTTT.

There are a few counts of this clone. This chain links TRBV18 with TRBJ2-5; a possible D gene is TRBD1 (6 bases). CDR1 and CDR2 from the germline V gene are KGHSH and LQKENI. Trimming removed 4 bases from V and 3 bases from J, with 9 bases in between. The CDR3 contains 13 residues. The CDR3 DNA follows: TGTGCCAGCTCACAAGGGACAAAAGAGACCCAGTACTTC. It is translated as CASSQGTKETQYF.

The CDR3: CASSLPRPGQGMRDEQFF. The DNA of the CDR3 is TGTGCCAGCAGCCTTCCCCGACCCGGACAGGGAATGCGGGATGAGCAGTTCTTC. J is TRBJ2-1 and V is TRBV14; TRBD1 matches 8 bases. After removal of 4 bases from V and 8 bases from J, the junction contained 19 bases not matched to a gene. Germline assignment: CDR1 SGHDN and CDR2 FVKESK. The CDR3 runs 18 residues.

This clone has just a few counts. As DNA, the CDR3 is TGCGCCAGCAGCTTGAGTCTAGAGACCCAGTACTTC. Protein sequence: CASSLSLETQYF. The V and J genes are TRBV5-1 and TRBJ2-5; D is unclear. Germline assignment: CDR1 SGHRS and CDR2 YFSETQ. The CDR3 runs 12 residues. The ends were cut back, 1 base at V and 4 bases at J, with 5 bases in the middle.

In this sample, this clone turned up a few times. CDR3 residues: CASSLLGSAKNIQYF. In DNA form, the CDR3 reads TGTGCCAGCAGCTTGTTGGGGTCAGCCAAAAACATTCAGTACTTC. This chain joins TRBV5-6 and TRBJ2-4, with D unclear. The CDR3 is made up of 15 amino acids. The V gene's germline CDR1 is SGHDT and CDR2 YYEEEE. V was shortened by 1 base and J by 0 bases, with 8 bases between the two germline ends.

The chain has TRBV19 and TRBJ2-1, with D uncertain. This CDR3 has 16 residues. The germline gives CDR1 LNHDA, CDR2 SQIVND (reference sequence). V dropped 4 bases and J dropped 0 bases, with 13 bases sitting between them. In DNA form, the CDR3 reads TGTGCCAGTAGTAGACCCCGGTCGAGCTCCTACAATGAGCAGTTCTTC. As protein: CASSRPRSSSYNEQFF.

The chain recombines TRBV7-2 with TRBJ2-3; TRBD1 matches at 9 bases. In germline, CDR1 is SGHTA, CDR2 FQGNSA. The CDR3 sequence is 14 residues long. The J segment lost 6 bases and the V segment lost 5 bases, leaving 6 bases of the junction unmatched. The CDR3 DNA follows: TGTGCCAGCAGCAAACAGGGGGCAGAGGATACGCAGTATTTT. Translating gives CASSKQGAEDTQYF.

This clone has more than one count but fewer than ten. This sequence joins TRBV25-1 and TRBJ2-5; TRBD2 agrees at 12 bases. Germline V CDR1 and CDR2: MGHDK, SYGVNS. This CDR3 region has 16 residues. J was trimmed by 1 base and V by 8 bases; bases with no gene match: 8. This CDR3 reads CASLTSGGSGQETQYF. CDR3 nucleotide sequence: TGTGCCAGCCTAACTAGCGGGGGGTCGGGCCAAGAGACCCAGTACTTC.

The chain couples TRBV28 to TRBJ2-1; 7 nucleotides match TRBD2. V lost 6 bases to trimming and J lost 7 bases; unmatched junction nucleotides: 12. The CDR3 covers 15 residues. CDR1 MDHEN and CDR2 SYDVKM come from the germline V gene. CDR3 sequence: CASSPSRGVINEQFF. In DNA form, the CDR3 reads TGTGCCAGCAGCCCCTCCCGGGGGGTTATAAATGAGCAGTTCTTC.

J is TRBJ1-2 and V is TRBV7-3; 9 nucleotides match TRBD1. The V and J ends lost 1 base and 8 bases, in that order; junction bases with no gene match: 2. The CDR3 length is 13 residues. CDR1 is SGHTA and CDR2 is FQGTGA in the germline V gene. CDR3: CASSLRTGEGYTF. The CDR3 coding sequence is TGTGCCAGCAGCTTAAGGACAGGGGAGGGCTACACCTTC.

This clone was detected only once. The CDR3 DNA sequence: TGTGCCAGCAGCCCCCCTGGGACAGGGGAGGGCTACACCTTC. Its protein is CASSPPGTGEGYTF. The V call is TRBV6-5, the J call TRBJ1-2; 10 nucleotides line up with TRBD1. V shed 6 bases and J 8 bases; nucleotides not matched to a gene: 9. Germline loops: CDR1 MNHEY, CDR2 SVGAGI. This CDR3 has 14 amino acids.

The V gene is TRBV4-1, the J gene TRBJ1-1; D is unresolved. The V end was cut by 0 bases, the J end by 3 bases, with 11 bases between. CDR3 length: 15 amino acids. The germline gives CDR1 MGHRA, CDR2 YSYEKL. CDR3 coding DNA: TGCGCCAGCAGCCAAGAGCCGGGTGGGTACACTGAAGCTTTCTTT. Translation gives CASSQEPGGYTEAFF.

The chain employs TRBV5-1 and TRBJ2-2, with D possibly TRBD2 on 5 matching bases. This CDR3 has 15 residues. Trimming pared 0 bases from V and 4 bases from J, leaving 10 bases between. Germline V gene sequence: CDR1 SGHRS, CDR2 YFSETQ. This CDR3 reads CASSLALRGTGELFF. The CDR3 coding sequence is TGCGCCAGCAGCTTGGCCCTCCGGGGCACCGGGGAGCTGTTTTTT.

The V and J genes are TRBV19 and TRBJ1-1, with 9 positions matching TRBD1. V lost 9 bases, J lost 5 bases, and 4 bases stayed unmatched. The CDR3 length is 12 residues. From germline, CDR1 is LNHDA and CDR2 SQIVND (reference sequence). CDR3 sequence reads: CASGTGWTEAFF. Written as DNA, the CDR3 is TGTGCCAGCGGGACAGGGTGGACTGAAGCTTTCTTT.

As regards this clone: Possible read error: a much larger clone is one base away. DNA of the CDR3: TGTGCCAACAGCTTAAGGCCGGAAGCTAACTATGGCTACACCTTC. Protein: CANSLRPEANYGYTF. This sequence joins TRBV7-3 and TRBJ1-2, with D unclear. The V gene's germline CDR1 is SGHTA and CDR2 FQGTGA. This CDR3 contains 15 residues.

CDR3 in amino acids: CASSQSSSGNTIYF. The CDR3 DNA reads TGCGCCAGCAGCCAATCTAGCTCTGGAAACACCATATATTTT. The rearrangement links TRBV5-1 to TRBJ1-3, with unresolved D. The CDR3 length is 14 residues. Germline V gene lookup returns CDR1 SGHRS and CDR2 YFSETQ. V was clipped by 4 bases and J by 0 bases, with 8 bases between them.

This chain links TRBV7-1 with TRBJ2-1, with D possibly matching TRBD1 (6 bases). TRBV7-1 is an ORF, with its function uncertain. CDR3 length: 14 amino acids. Trimming pared 7 bases from V and 4 bases from J, leaving 14 bases between. The CDR3 bases are TGTGCCAGCAAAACAGGGTACCCTTACAATGAGCAGTTCTTC. Amino acid sequence: CASKTGYPYNEQFF.

This clone was recorded a few times. The same CDR3 is also encoded by other DNA sequences in this sample. The V gene is TRBV6-5, the J gene TRBJ2-3; 8 bases fit TRBD2. The CDR3 covers 14 residues. Trimming removed 7 bases from V and 1 base from J; junction bases left unmatched: 4. Germline V gives CDR1 MNHEY, CDR2 SVGAGI. CDR3: CASTPAGGTDTQYF. The CDR3 bases are TGTGCCAGCACCCCAGCGGGGGGCACAGATACGCAGTATTTT.

This clone has only a few counts. The V gene is TRBV18, the J gene TRBJ2-3, with TRBD1 matching over 7 bases. The germline V gene encodes CDR1 KGHSH and CDR2 LQKENI. This CDR3 contains 15 residues. V lost 4 bases to trimming and J lost 2 bases; unmatched junction nucleotides: 6. CDR3 residues: CASSLDGQVTDTQYF. The CDR3 DNA reads TGTGCCAGCTCACTAGACGGACAGGTCACAGATACGCAGTATTTT.

The chain couples TRBV6-1 to TRBJ1-5; D might be TRBD1 (6 bases). CDR1 MNHNS and CDR2 SASEGT come from the germline V gene. The CDR3 spans 14 residues. V dropped 6 bases and J dropped 8 bases, with 17 bases sitting between them. As DNA, the CDR3 is TGTGCCAGCAGGGGGTCGGGGGGCGCGGAGCCCCAGCATTTT. Amino acids: CASRGSGGAEPQHF.

This clone qualifies as medium-sized. This chain links TRBV2 with TRBJ1-3; the D is unclear. V lost 8 bases and J lost 0, with 8 bases in between. CDR1 is SNHLY, CDR2 FYNNEI, per germline. CDR3 size: 13 residues. CDR3 in amino acids: CASGSLSGNTIYF. As DNA, the CDR3 is TGTGCCAGCGGCAGCCTCTCTGGAAACACCATATATTTT.

This rearrangement joins TRBV30 to TRBJ1-2, with D unresolved. V shed 0 bases and J shed 3 bases, with 5 bases lying between them. Germline V lookup: CDR1 GTSNPN, CDR2 SVGIG (reference sequence). The CDR3 length is 12 residues. CDR3 sequence reads: CAWSVTDYGYTF. In DNA form, the CDR3 reads TGTGCCTGGAGTGTGACGGACTATGGCTACACCTTC. The variable domain in full, with the rest retrieved from reference TRBV30 and TRBJ1-2, is SQTIHQWPATLVQPVGSPLSLECTVEGTSNPNLYWYRQAAGRGLQLLFYSVGIGQISSEVPQNLSASRPQDRQFILSSKKLLLSDSGFYLCAWSVTDYGYTFGSGTRLTVV.

The V and J genes are TRBV7-7 and TRBJ2-1, with D perhaps matching TRBD1 or TRBD2 (5 bases each). This CDR3 contains 13 residues. Germline V lookup: CDR1 SSHAT, CDR2 FNYEAQ (reference sequence). V was clipped by 3 bases and J by 8 bases, with 11 bases between them. CDR3 sequence (DNA): TGTGCCAGCAGCTTGGGCAGGGACGATGAGCAGTTCTTC. Translated, it gives CASSLGRDDEQFF.

The sample holds a few counts of this clone. The CDR3 DNA reads TGTGCCAGCAGCTTGGGCTTAGTTAGCGGGGGGGCAGGGGAGACCCAGTACTTC. Translation gives CASSLGLVSGGAGETQYF. The chain uses TRBV7-8 and TRBJ2-5; TRBD2 matches at 11 bases. Germline V lookup: CDR1 SGHVS, CDR2 FQNEAQ. The CDR3 is 18 residues long. With V trimmed by 3 bases and J by 5 bases, 14 bases remained unmatched.

This clone appeared a few times. This sequence joins TRBV28 and TRBJ2-2, with D uncertain. V was clipped by 2 bases and J by 5 bases, with 12 bases between them. The germline V gene has CDR1 MDHEN and CDR2 SYDVKM. The CDR3 runs 15 residues. The CDR3 DNA reads as TGTGCCAGCAGTTTACAAAACCGGCTTACCGGGGAGCTGTTTTTT. Its protein is CASSLQNRLTGELFF.